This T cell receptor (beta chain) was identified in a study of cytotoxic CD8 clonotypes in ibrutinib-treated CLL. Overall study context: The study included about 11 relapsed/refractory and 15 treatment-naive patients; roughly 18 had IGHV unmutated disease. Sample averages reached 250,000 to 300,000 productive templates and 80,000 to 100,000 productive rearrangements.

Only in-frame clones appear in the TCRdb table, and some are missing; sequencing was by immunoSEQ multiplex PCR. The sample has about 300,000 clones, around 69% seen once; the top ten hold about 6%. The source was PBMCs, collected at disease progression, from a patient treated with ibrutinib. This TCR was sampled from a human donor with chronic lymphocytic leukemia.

The CDR3: CASSHRHHPEKLFF. CDR3 nucleotides: TGCGCCAGCAGCCATCGCCATCACCCCGAAAAACTGTTTTTT. V gene TRBV4-3 combines with J gene TRBJ1-4; D not certain. There are 14 residues in the CDR3. Germline values: CDR1 LGHNA, CDR2 YSLEER. V gave up 3 bases and J gave up 8 bases, with 13 bases separating them.